This T cell receptor (beta chain) came from a study of T cell responses to AZD1222 COVID-19 vaccine (dated by TCRdb to the early 2020s). Background for the entire study: Because spike-specific TCR depth and breadth did not differ between the two schedules, AZD1222 recipients who got a second dose at roughly 4 weeks were pooled with those who got a second dose at roughly 12 weeks. A total of 233 trial participants underwent TCR sequencing, of whom about 200 received two doses of AZD1222 and roughly 25 received two doses of the MenACWY control vaccine. Enrollment into the trials was organized by age into subgroups of 18-55, 56-69 and 70-plus years, and those subgroups contained approximately 160, 26 and 62 TCR-sequenced participants, respectively.

The germline V and J ends show losses of 2 bases and 6 bases respectively, and no gene match explains 14 bases of the junction. CDR1 and CDR2, per the germline V gene (reference sequence), are GTSNPN and SVGIG. From the cysteine up to the phenylalanine, the CDR3 has a length of 17 residues. The only DNA kept is the CDR3, 51 bases in frame from the first base. On the study overall, not on this receptor specifically: After two AZD1222 doses, both the breadth and the depth of spike-specific TCRs were significantly higher than at day 0 and than in MenACWY recipients. The vaccine-associated CD4 TCRs covered the entire spike protein, and the dominant responses fell in regions 160-218 and 743-854. Participants were mostly white British, with more females than males. The authors suggested clonal diversity may have been underestimated. Because no samples from the day 14 peak response were available, repertoires could be characterized only after the peak T cell response. In the small 56-69-year group, the increase in depth fell short of significance, most likely because of low power. Nearly half of unique spike-specific TCRs reportedly recognized epitopes outside regions mutated in the B.1.351 and B.1.1.7 variants. Conclusions about previously exposed vaccinees are limited, since just a handful of AZD1222 recipients were seropositive for SARS-CoV-2 at baseline.

The CDR3 regions of human TCRbeta chains were analyzed by immunosequencing. On the study's bioinformatics: TCRs in the repertoires were compared against a reference library of SARS-CoV-2-specific TCRs that had been generated with the MIRA antigen-specificity platform. Breadth was defined as the fraction of unique TCRs that were SARS-CoV-2-associated, and depth was defined as the fraction of total T cells that were SARS-CoV-2-associated. Using the MIRA data, every spike-specific TCR was mapped to the spike region that the TCR reacted to and assigned to either a CD4 or a CD8 class. Log10-transformed breadth and depth values were compared by one-way ANOVA with Sidak's multiple comparisons tests. The table comes from immuneACCESS by way of TCRdb, which keeps in-frame sequences with V and J called. Part of the clones is missing from these tables; in studies checked, under half for an unresolved V gene and the rest for unknown reasons. That table supplies the V and J calls and clone size; D and trimming were determined from the DNA. This sample lists about 130,000 clones; about 92% were detected once. Approximately 2% of the sample belongs to the ten largest clones.

The label giving this sample's time point can be read as: baseline before first vaccination. Samples from vaccinated people were obtained from the UK trials COV001 and COV002, which included a single-blind randomized controlled phase 2/3 trial of AZD1222 (ChAdOx1 nCoV-19) in healthy adults. For TCRbeta chain sequencing, PBMC samples from trial participants were taken at day 0 and at day 28 after the second dose. A remark on this clone: This receptor's antigen is unknown. No qualities accompany the bases; no much larger clone lies one base away.

The specimen comprised peripheral blood, sampled on day 0 of AZD1222 vaccination. This TCR derives from an adult in good health. The rearranged segments are TRBV30 and TRBJ2-2; 8 junctional bases match TRBD2. For the CDR3, the sequence is CAWSYLKGLGASGELFF. In nucleotides, the sequence is TGTGCCTGGAGTTATCTAAAGGGACTAGGAGCCTCCGGGGAGCTGTTTTTT.